This TCR beta chain was retrieved from a study of T cells in Graves' hyperthyroidism and ophthalmopathy. This clonotype was found many times. Antigen specificity is unknown. The study's findings and limits: A 13 V-J model separated ophthalmopathy from stable hyperthyroidism.

TCR beta CDR3 region amplification was performed from RNA transcripts. The TCR CDR3 first-round RT-PCR relied on the HTBI primer set. TCRdb itself ran the multiplex PCR reads through MiXCR, one entry per CDR3 protein. This table has about 410,000 distinct CDR3 sequences, about 15% appearing once. After removal of 0 bases from V and 6 bases from J, the junction contained 8 bases not matched to a gene. The CDR3 totals 16 residues. Germline CDR1 reads LGHDT; CDR2 reads YNNKEL (reference sequence). This sequence joins TRBV3-1 and TRBJ2-3, with 8 nucleotides matching TRBD2. The receptor was isolated from a man between 18 and 35 years old with Graves' ophthalmopathy. The sample comprised blood. The CDR3 nucleotides read TGTGCCAGCAGCCAAGATGGGTTAGCGGGGAAGGATACGCAGTATTTT. It specifies CASSQDGLAGKDTQYF.